This T cell receptor beta chain comes out of a study of CD8+ T cells in alopecia areata listed by TCRdb under 2018. Looking at the study overall: The treated patients, all with moderate-to-severe alopecia areata, were enrolled in an open-label pilot trial of oral tofacitinib given at 5 to 10 mg twice daily. Patients received tofacitinib for 6 to 18 months and were then followed off drug for 6 months to check for delayed response and recurrence. For the treated patients, the SALT score, which quantifies what percentage of scalp surface area is affected, served as the measure of disease severity. To study T cell clonal expansion in alopecia areata, the researchers applied high-throughput TCRbeta sequencing to both the C3H/HeJ mouse model and human patients. In humans, TCRbeta sequencing was performed on scalp tissue and on sorted CD4+ and CD8+ peripheral blood T cells from healthy controls and from patients with patchy or totalis/universalis alopecia areata. Biopsies were taken from tofacitinib-treated patients at baseline and again at 4 and 24 weeks into treatment, and several of those patients also had a later scalp biopsy. Scalp clonality was compared across normal scalp (n=4), patchy alopecia areata scalp (n=8), and alopecia totalis/universalis scalp (n=8). RNA was extracted with the PAXgene miRNA kit for fixed scalp, the miRNeasy kit for PBMCs, and the RNeasy kit for mouse skin. Amplification of TCRbeta CDR3 regions was done by immunoSEQ multiplex PCR using 35 Vbeta forward primers and 13 Jbeta reverse primers. The research as a whole found: Shared TCR sequences between patients were less evident than in mice, which may be partly attributable to HLA diversity in the patient population. Unlike mouse skin, which is dominated by gammadelta T cells, normal human skin has resident alphabeta T cells that are also sequenced, and this complicates analysis of the scalp TCR repertoire. During tofacitinib treatment, many expanded lesional clones stuck around in both scalp and blood, and this persistence may partly explain why relapse happens after treatment is stopped. Because the treated cohort was small and had only one nonresponder, larger studies are needed to examine links between baseline CD8+ expansion and response. Tofacitinib significantly decreased scalp clonality and the number of expanded CD8+ clones among the top 100 scalp clones. Lesional scalp, especially in alopecia totalis/universalis, showed higher clonality and more expanded CD8+ clones than normal scalp, suggesting antigenic drive.

Interpreted using the paper, the time point label stands for: four to five weeks on oral tofacitinib. The treatment or condition label here, explained by the study, means: oral pan-JAK inhibitor, 5-10 mg twice daily. From alopecia areata patients, peripheral blood was collected along with lesional scalp punch biopsies. PBMCs were separated by density centrifugation and stained for CD3, CD4 and CD8, after which CD4+ and CD8+ T cells were sorted on a FACSAria. To note about this clone: Its target antigen remains unknown. Base qualities are not recorded, but no much larger clone differs from it by a single base.

Sequences MNHEY (CDR1) and SMNVEV (CDR2) are obtained from the germline V gene (reference sequence). V is trimmed back by 5 bases and J by 2 bases, and the junction contains 6 bases that no gene match accounts for. Inclusive of the bounding cysteine and phenylalanine, the CDR3 is 16 residues long. Left in the record is the CDR3 DNA by itself, 48 bases read in frame from the first base. The library was obtained by the immunoSEQ multiplex PCR assay. To provide template for TCR sequencing, every sample had RNA extracted and reverse transcribed into cDNA. SuperScript III was used for first-strand cDNA synthesis, primed with a 2:1 mix of oligo-dT and random hexamers. A synthetic immune receptor repertoire was used to assess amplification bias, and residual bias was removed computationally. The original methods were these. Raw reads were preprocessed to remove errors, and CDR3 was defined according to IMGT conventions as the region from the conserved cysteine to phenylalanine. Clonality was computed as 1 minus the Shannon entropy, with the entropy normalized by log2 of the number of productive unique TCRs. Whether each scalp clone was CD4 or CD8 was inferred by checking scalp TCRbeta sequences against the CD4 and CD8 repertoires from sorted blood. What TCRdb holds here is the immuneACCESS table cut down to in-frame rearrangements. Part of the clones is not present; checked against another copy, under half of the missing clones reflect an unresolved V gene, and the others are unexplained. The V and J calls and clone size were taken over from that table, and D and trimming were inferred from the DNA. The sample records over 150,000 clones, about three fifths of which are singletons. The biggest ten clones account for 0.65% to 0.7% of the sample.

Recombination linked TRBV27 to TRBJ2-7, and 13 junction bases match TRBD2. Sequenced here: CD4+ T cells sorted from blood, sampled at week 4, from a patient treated with tofacitinib. This clonotype was obtained from a human donor with alopecia areata. The CDR3 region has the sequence CASSRRTSGSAYEQYF. The sequence in DNA is TGTGCCAGCAGTCGACGGACTAGCGGGAGTGCCTACGAGCAGTACTTC.